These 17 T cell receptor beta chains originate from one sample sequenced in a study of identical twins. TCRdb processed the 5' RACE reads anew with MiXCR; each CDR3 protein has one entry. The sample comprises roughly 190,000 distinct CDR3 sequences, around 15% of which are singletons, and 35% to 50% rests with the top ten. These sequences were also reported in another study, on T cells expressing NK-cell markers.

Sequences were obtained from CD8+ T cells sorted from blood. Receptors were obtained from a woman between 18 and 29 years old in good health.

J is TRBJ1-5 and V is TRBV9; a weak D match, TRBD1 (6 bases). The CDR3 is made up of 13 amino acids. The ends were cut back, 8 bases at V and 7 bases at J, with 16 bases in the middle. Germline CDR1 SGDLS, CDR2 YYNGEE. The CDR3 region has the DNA TGTGCCAGTTCTAAGGAGGGGGGACAGCCCCAGCATTTT. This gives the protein CASSKEGGQPQHF.

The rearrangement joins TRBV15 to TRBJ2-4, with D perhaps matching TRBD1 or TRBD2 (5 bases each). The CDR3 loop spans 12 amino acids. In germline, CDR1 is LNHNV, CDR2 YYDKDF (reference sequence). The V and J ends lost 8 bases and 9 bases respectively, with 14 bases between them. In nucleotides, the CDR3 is TGTGCCACCGGGACCTCGGCGGGCATTCAGTACTTC. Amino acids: CATGTSAGIQYF.

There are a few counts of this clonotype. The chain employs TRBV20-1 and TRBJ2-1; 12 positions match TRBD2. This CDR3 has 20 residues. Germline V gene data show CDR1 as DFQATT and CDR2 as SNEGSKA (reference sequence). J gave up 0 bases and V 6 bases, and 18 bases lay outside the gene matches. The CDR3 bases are TGCAGTGCCATCTCCCCAGGGACTAGCGGGCCCTTAAGCTCCTACAATGAGCAGTTCTTC. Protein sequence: CSAISPGTSGPLSSYNEQFF.

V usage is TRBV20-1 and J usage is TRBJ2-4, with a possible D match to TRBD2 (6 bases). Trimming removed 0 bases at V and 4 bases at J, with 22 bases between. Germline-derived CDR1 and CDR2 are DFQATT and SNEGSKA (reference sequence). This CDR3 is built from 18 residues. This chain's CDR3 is CSARDTPRWRGGKNIQYF. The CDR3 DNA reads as TGCAGTGCTAGAGATACCCCCAGGTGGAGGGGTGGAAAAAACATTCAGTACTTC.

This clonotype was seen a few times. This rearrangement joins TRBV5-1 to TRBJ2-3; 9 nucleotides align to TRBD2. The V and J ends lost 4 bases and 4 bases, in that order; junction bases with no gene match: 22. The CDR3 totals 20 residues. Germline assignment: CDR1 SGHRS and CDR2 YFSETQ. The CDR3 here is CASSQSPSWVREGPADTQYF. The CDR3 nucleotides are TGCGCCAGCAGCCAAAGTCCCTCCTGGGTGCGGGAGGGCCCCGCAGATACGCAGTATTTT.

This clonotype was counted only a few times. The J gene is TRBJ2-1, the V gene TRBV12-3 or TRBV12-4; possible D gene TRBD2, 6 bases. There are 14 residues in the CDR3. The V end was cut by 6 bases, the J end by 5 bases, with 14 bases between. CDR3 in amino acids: CASSGSPPHNEQFF. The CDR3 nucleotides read TGTGCCAGCAGCGGGAGTCCACCCCACAATGAGCAGTTCTTC.

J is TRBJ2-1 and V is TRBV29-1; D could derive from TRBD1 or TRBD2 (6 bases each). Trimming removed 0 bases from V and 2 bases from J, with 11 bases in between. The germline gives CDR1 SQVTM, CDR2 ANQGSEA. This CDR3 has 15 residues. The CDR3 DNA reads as TGCAGCGTTGAAGATCTCGGGGGCCCCTACAATGAGCAGTTCTTC. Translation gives CSVEDLGGPYNEQFF.

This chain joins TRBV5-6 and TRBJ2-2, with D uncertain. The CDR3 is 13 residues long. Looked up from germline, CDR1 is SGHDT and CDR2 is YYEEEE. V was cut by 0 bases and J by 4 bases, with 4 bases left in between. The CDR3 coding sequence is TGTGCCAGCAGCTTGGAGTTCACCGGGGAGCTGTTTTTT. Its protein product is CASSLEFTGELFF. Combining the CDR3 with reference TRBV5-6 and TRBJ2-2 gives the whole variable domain DAGVTQSPTHLIKTRGQQVTLRCSPKSGHDTVSWYQQALGQGPQFIFQYYEEEERQRGNFPDRFSGHQFPNYSSELNVNALLLGDSALYLCASSLEFTGELFFGEGSRLTVL.

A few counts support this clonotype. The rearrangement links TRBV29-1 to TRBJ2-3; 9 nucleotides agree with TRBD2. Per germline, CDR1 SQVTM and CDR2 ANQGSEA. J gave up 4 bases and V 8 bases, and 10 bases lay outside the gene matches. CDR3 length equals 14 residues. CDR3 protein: CSSAGTSLPDTQYF. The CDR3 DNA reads TGCAGCTCCGCCGGGACTAGCTTACCAGATACGCAGTATTTT.

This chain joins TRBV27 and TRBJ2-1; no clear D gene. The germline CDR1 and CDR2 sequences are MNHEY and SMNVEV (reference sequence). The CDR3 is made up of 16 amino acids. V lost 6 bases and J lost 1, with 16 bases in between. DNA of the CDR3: TGTGCCAGCAGCTTTGACCAGACCTCTTCCTACAATGAGCAGTTCTTC. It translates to CASSFDQTSSYNEQFF.

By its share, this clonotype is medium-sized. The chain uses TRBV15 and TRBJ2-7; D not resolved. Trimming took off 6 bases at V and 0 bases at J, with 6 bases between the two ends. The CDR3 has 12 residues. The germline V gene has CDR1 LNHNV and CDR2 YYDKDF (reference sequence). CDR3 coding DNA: TGTGCCACCAGTCAAATCTCCTACGAGCAGTACTTC. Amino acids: CATSQISYEQYF.

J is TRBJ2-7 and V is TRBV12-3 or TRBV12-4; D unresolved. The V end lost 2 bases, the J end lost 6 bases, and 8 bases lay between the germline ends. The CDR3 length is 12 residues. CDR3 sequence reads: CASSLRRIEQYF. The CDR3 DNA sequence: TGTGCCAGCAGTTTAAGAAGAATCGAGCAGTACTTC.

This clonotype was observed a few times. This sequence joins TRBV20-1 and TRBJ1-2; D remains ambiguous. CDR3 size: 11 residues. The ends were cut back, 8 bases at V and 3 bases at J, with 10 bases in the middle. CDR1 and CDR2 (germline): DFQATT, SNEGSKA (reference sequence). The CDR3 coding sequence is TGCAGTACCCCCGTGGACTATGGCTACACCTTC. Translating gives CSTPVDYGYTF.

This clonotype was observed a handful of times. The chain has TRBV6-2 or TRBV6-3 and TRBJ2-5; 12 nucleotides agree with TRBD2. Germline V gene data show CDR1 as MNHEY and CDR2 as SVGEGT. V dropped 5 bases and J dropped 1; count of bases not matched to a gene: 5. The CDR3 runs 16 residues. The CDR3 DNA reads TGTGCCAGCAGTAAATCGGGACTAGCGGGCCAAGAGACCCAGTACTTC. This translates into CASSKSGLAGQETQYF.

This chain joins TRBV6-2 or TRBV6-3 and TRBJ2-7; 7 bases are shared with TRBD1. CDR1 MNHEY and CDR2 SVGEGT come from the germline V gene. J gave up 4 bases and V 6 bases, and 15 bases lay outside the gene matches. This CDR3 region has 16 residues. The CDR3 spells CASRGPTGTEKYEQYF. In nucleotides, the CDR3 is TGTGCCAGCAGAGGTCCCACCGGGACAGAGAAATACGAGCAGTACTTC.

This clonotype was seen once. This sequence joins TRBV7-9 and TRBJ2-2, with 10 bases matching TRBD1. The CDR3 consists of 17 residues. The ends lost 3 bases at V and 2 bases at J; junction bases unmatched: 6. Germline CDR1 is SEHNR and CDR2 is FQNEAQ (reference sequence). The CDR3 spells CASSFGQGVANTGELFF. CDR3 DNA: TGTGCCAGCAGCTTTGGACAGGGGGTAGCCAACACCGGGGAGCTGTTTTTT.

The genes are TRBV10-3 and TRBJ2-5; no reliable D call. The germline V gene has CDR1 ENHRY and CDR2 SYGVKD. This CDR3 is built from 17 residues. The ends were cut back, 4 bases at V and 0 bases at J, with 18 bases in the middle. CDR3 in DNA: TGTGCCATCAGTGGTGATGGAAATACGGCCGACCAAGAGACCCAGTACTTC. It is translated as CAISGDGNTADQETQYF.